This T cell receptor (beta chain) derives from a study of radiation and T cells in renal cell carcinoma. Using immunoSEQ multiplex PCR, the repertoire was profiled, and TCRdb retains in-frame clones only, with some absent. The repertoire holds about 130,000 clones, with roughly 84% as singletons. Time point: baseline pretreatment blood. Regarding treatment: 15 Gy SBRT to primary tumor, nephrectomy 4 weeks later. This renal cell carcinoma was of the clear cell type. After removal of 5 bases from V and 5 bases from J, the junction contained 1 base not matched to a gene. Germline CDR1 SGHRS, CDR2 YFSETQ. There are 12 residues in the CDR3.

The TCR was taken from a woman in her forties or fifties with renal cell carcinoma. This rearrangement joins TRBV5-1 to TRBJ2-7; 10 bases align to TRBD1. Sample: blood, taken from a patient whose treatment included radiotherapy and nephrectomy. The DNA for the CDR3 is TGCGCCAGCAGGGGGACAGGGGACGAGCAGTACTTC. Its translation: CASRGTGDEQYF.